This T cell receptor (beta chain) was captured in a study of shared clonotypes between healthy human individuals. In the case of this clone: The same CDR3 is also encoded by other DNA sequences in this sample.

The table came from immunoSEQ multiplex PCR; TCRdb's copy has only in-frame clones and leaves some out. The data contain 2 million to 3 million clones, 93% of them singletons. The sequencing input was naive CD4+ T cells from PBMCs. Subset indicated: CD45RA+ positively selected. The receptor was isolated from a man aged 18 to 30 in good health. Some clones in this sample may be carry-over from other donors' samples.

In nucleotides, the CDR3 is TGTGCCAGCAGTTTAGCCTCTGGAAACACCATATATTTT. Residues: CASSLASGNTIYF. The chain links TRBV28 to TRBJ1-3; D unclear. Germline lookup yields CDR1 MDHEN and CDR2 SYDVKM. The CDR3 has 13 residues. Between the trimmed V and J ends, which lost 2 bases and 0 bases, there was a span of 2 bases.